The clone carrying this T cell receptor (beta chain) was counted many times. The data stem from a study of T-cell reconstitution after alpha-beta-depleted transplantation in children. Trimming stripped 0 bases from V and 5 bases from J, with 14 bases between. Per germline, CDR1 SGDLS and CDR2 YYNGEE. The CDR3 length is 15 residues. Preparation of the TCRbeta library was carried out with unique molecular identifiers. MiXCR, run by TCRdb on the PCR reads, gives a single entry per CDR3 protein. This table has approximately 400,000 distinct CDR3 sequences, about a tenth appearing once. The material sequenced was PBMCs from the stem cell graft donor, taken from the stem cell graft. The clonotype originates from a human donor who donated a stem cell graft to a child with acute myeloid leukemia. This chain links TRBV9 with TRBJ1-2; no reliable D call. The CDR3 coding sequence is TGTGCCAGCAGCGTAGACGGGAGGGCCTCTTATGGCTACACCTTC. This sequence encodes CASSVDGRASYGYTF.